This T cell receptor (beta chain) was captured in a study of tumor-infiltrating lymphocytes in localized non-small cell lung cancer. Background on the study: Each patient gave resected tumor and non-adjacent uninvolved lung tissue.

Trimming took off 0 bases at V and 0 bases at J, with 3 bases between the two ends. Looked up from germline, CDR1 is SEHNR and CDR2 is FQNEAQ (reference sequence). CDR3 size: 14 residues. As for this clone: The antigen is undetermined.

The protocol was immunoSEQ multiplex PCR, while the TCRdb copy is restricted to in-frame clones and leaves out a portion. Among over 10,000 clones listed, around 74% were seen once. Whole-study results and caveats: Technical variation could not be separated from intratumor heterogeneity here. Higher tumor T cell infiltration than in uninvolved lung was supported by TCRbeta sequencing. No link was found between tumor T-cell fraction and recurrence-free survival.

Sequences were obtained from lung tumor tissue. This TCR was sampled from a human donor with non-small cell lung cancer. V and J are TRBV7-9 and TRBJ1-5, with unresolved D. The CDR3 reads CASSLAGSNQPQHF. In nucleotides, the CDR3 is TGTGCCAGCAGCTTAGCGGGTAGCAATCAGCCCCAGCATTTT.